This T cell receptor beta chain was documented in a study of post-analysis software for immune sequencing data (dated by TCRdb to between 2014 and 2017). For context, the study as a whole: Disease courses on record covered relapsing-remitting, secondary progressive and progressive-relapsing multiple sclerosis, though some patients had no subtype annotation. The patient repertoires were compared against roughly 12 previously published healthy control repertoires obtained from donors aged 6 to 25 years. A subset of samples was prepared in parallel using single-end sample barcoding, then pooled and co-amplified after Illumina adapter ligation.

Points the paper makes about the study in general: Patients showed significantly higher frequencies than controls for five TRBV segments, among them TRBV5-6, TRBV5-1 and TRBV20-1. Direct clustering with F measure revealed strong co-clustering of samples prepared in the same batch, which led to a batch-effect correction. Normalized Chao1 diversity was significantly lower in multiple sclerosis patients than controls, suggesting substantial peripheral T-cell clonal expansion. The control group was slightly older than the multiple sclerosis patient group.

Library preparation employed PCR. The sequencing machine was an Illumina HiSeq 2500. Unique molecular identifiers were incorporated into TCR beta cDNA libraries to reduce PCR and sequencing biases. Per 1 to 10 million input T cells, roughly 500,000 cDNA molecules were obtained, such that each molecule approximated one T cell. The same protocol used for the earlier healthy control dataset was applied to prepare and sequence the patient libraries. Within a given batch, samples were prepared together, multiplexed and sequenced on the same HiSeq lane. The original methods were these. Raw barcoded reads were processed with MIGEC, discarding single-read molecular identifier groups before consensus assembly and CDR3 extraction. Clonotype tables were post-analysed with VDJtools, and diversity was normalized by down-sampling all datasets to the smallest sample size. To correct batch-related cross-sample contamination, repertoire overlap clustering matched CDR3 amino acid sequences but not nucleotide sequences. Through fastp at Q25 and MiXCR, TCRdb rebuilt clones from the public reads, retaining in-frame beta chains. Rows matching on CDR3 protein sequence are summarized as one entry with the most common DNA and genes. TCRdb, rather than the study authors, made the V and J calls. For this sample the table gives hundreds of thousands of distinct CDR3 sequences, of which approximately 30% were detected only once. The ten top clones hold around 0.6% of the sample.

To demonstrate the VDJtools post-analysis software, TCR beta repertoires were profiled from the peripheral blood of more than 10 young patients with multiple sclerosis. Multiple sclerosis patients were children and adolescents aged roughly 6 to 17 years. For this clonotype: Its antigen is still unknown. Per-base qualities were not stored, and no clone one base away is much larger.

Measured from the cysteine to the phenylalanine, the CDR3 is 16 residues long. Just CDR3 DNA is preserved here, 48 bases in frame from base 1. The germline V and J ends show losses of 4 bases and 8 bases respectively, and no gene match explains 14 bases of the junction. The sample was blood. The sequence is built from TRBV12-3 or TRBV12-4 and TRBJ1-1, with 9 bases aligning to TRBD1. This TCR derives from a girl aged 5 to 17 with multiple sclerosis. The CDR3: CASSSIPSGQGIEAFF. The nucleotide sequence reads as follows: TGTGCCAGCAGTTCAATACCCTCGGGACAGGGAATAGAAGCTTTCTTT.